The 3 T cell receptor beta chains below come from one sample, sequenced in a study of blood T cell repertoires in COVID-19. Sequenced by immunoSEQ multiplex PCR; TCRdb stores in-frame clones only, minus some. The sample shows about 370,000 clones, about 89% of them seen only once. The sample taken for sequencing was peripheral blood. The receptors come from a woman under 40 with COVID-19, enrolled during active disease.

This chain joins TRBV28 and TRBJ1-1; a possible D gene is TRBD1 (6 bases). The CDR3 has 16 residues. The germline V gene has CDR1 MDHEN and CDR2 SYDVKM. V was shortened by 5 bases and J by 3 bases, with 19 bases between the two germline ends. The CDR3 region is CASSLSPLGAYTEAFF. CDR3 bases: TGTGCCAGCAGTCTAAGTCCCCTGGGGGCTTACACTGAAGCTTTCTTT.

The chain recombines TRBV27 with TRBJ2-7, with D possibly TRBD2 on 6 matching bases. Germline CDR1 is MNHEY and CDR2 is SMNVEV (reference sequence). There are 14 residues in the CDR3. V was shortened by 6 bases and J by 0 bases, with 12 bases between the two germline ends. CDR3 region: CASRGGLNSYEQYF. CDR3 in DNA: TGTGCCAGCAGAGGAGGGTTGAACTCCTACGAGCAGTACTTC.

The chain links TRBV15 to TRBJ1-2; 9 bases line up with TRBD1. Per germline, CDR1 LNHNV and CDR2 YYDKDF (reference sequence). V lost 4 bases, J lost 4 bases, and 7 bases stayed unmatched. The CDR3 runs to 15 residues. The CDR3: CATSKPGQGIYGYTF. In nucleotides, the CDR3 is TGTGCCACCAGCAAACCCGGACAGGGGATCTATGGCTACACCTTC.